These 8 T cell receptor beta chains were all obtained from the same sample, sequenced in a study of T-cell reconstitution after alpha-beta-depleted transplantation in children. The TCRbeta library incorporated unique molecular identifiers. TCRdb used MiXCR to reprocess the PCR reads, holding one entry per CDR3 protein. There are about 540,000 distinct CDR3 sequences in the sample; 25% to 30% occur only once, and 36% lies in the top ten. Sequenced here: PBMCs, sampled before TCRalphabeta/CD19-depleted stem cell transplant. These receptors originate from a boy younger than two with Wiskott-Aldrich syndrome, due to receive a stem cell transplant.

This clonotype was observed many times. The chain is built from TRBV5-1 and TRBJ2-3; D remains unclear. CDR3 length: 11 residues. Germline V gene data show CDR1 as SGHRS and CDR2 as YFSETQ. V was cut by 2 bases and J by 5 bases, with 3 bases left in between. CDR3 residues: CASSFEDTQYF. The CDR3 DNA reads as TGCGCCAGCAGCTTCGAAGATACGCAGTATTTT.

This rearrangement joins TRBV12-3 or TRBV12-4 to TRBJ1-6; D unresolved. The CDR3 has 15 residues. The V end was cut by 4 bases, the J end by 9 bases, with 16 bases between. CDR3 bases: TGTGCCAGCAGTTCCACATCTCCGGGAGGTTCACCCCTCCACTTT. Translation gives CASSSTSPGGSPLHF.

The chain links TRBV6-4 to TRBJ2-7; D not resolved. Deletions cut 2 bases from V and 5 bases from J, with 10 bases between. This CDR3 is 13 amino acids long. Germline assignment: CDR1 MRHNA and CDR2 SNTAGT. The CDR3 coding sequence is TGTGCCAGCAGTGACGAGCGAGGCAACGAGCAGTACTTC. Translating it yields CASSDERGNEQYF.

The chain couples TRBV6-5 to TRBJ2-1, with D unresolved. V lost 5 bases, J lost 2 bases, and 10 bases lay in between. Germline lookup yields CDR1 MNHEY and CDR2 SVGAGI. This CDR3 comprises 14 residues. CDR3 region: CASSPRGPYNEQFF. CDR3 bases: TGTGCCAGCAGTCCTCGAGGTCCCTACAATGAGCAGTTCTTC.

This clonotype was observed a few times. J is TRBJ2-7 and V is TRBV5-1; TRBD1 matches 7 bases. Germline CDR1 and CDR2: SGHRS and YFSETQ. Trimming at V came to 7 bases and at J to 0 bases, leaving 4 bases not matched to a gene. The CDR3 is made up of 13 amino acids. CDR3 residues: CASARQGSYEQYF. The CDR3 nucleotides read TGCGCCAGCGCCCGACAGGGCTCCTACGAGCAGTACTTC.

This clonotype occurred a few times. The rearrangement uses TRBV20-1 and TRBJ2-3; D uncertain. Looked up from germline, CDR1 is DFQATT and CDR2 is SNEGSKA (reference sequence). The CDR3 is 14 residues long. V lost 6 bases and J lost 0, with 13 bases in between. The CDR3 region has the DNA TGCAGTGCCTGGATAGCTACTAGCACAGATACGCAGTATTTT. This sequence encodes CSAWIATSTDTQYF.

This clonotype has more than one count but fewer than ten. This chain uses TRBV12-3 or TRBV12-4 with TRBJ2-7; D is possibly TRBD1 (5 bases). CDR3 size: 17 residues. With 1 base removed from V and 0 bases from J, the gap between germline ends came to 16 bases. CDR3: CASSLGRQKPGSYEQYF. For the CDR3, the DNA is TGTGCCAGCAGTTTAGGGCGACAGAAGCCTGGCTCCTACGAGCAGTACTTC.

The chain recombines TRBV5-1 with TRBJ1-3; 9 bases are a match to TRBD1. The germline V gene has CDR1 SGHRS and CDR2 YFSETQ. Losses at the gene ends were 4 bases for V and 7 bases for J; bases not matched to a gene: 9. The CDR3 extends over 15 amino acids. For the CDR3, the DNA is TGCGCCAGCAGCCTCACCGGGACAGGGTTGAACACCATATATTTT. Amino acids: CASSLTGTGLNTIYF.